The rows below give T cell receptor beta chains drawn from one sample of a study of molecular identifiers for immune sequencing clone quantification. A single record per CDR3 protein comes from TCRdb applying MiXCR to the PCR reads. The sample lists around 480,000 distinct CDR3 sequences; under 30% were seen once. The sequencing sample was made of naive CD8+ T cells from blood, with Jurkat cell RNA spiked in. The origin of the receptors is a human donor in good health. Some libraries in this study had Jurkat cell RNA spiked in. The CDR3 runs from the conserved cysteine through the conserved F or W. Each record gives: V gene, D gene, J gene, CDR3 length, clone size, CDR3 protein, CDR3 DNA. A D gene is named only where the DNA matches it firmly. Rows give clone size only sometimes, using once, few, many, or a class for an expanded clone.

V gene: TRBV18; D gene: .; J gene: TRBJ2-1; CDR3 length: 19; clone size: .; CDR3 protein: CASSQNPYVTPRGYNEQFF; CDR3 DNA: TGTGCCAGCTCGCAAAACCCATATGTCACCCCGAGGGGATACAATGAGCAGTTCTTC
V gene: TRBV4-3; D gene: TRBD1; J gene: TRBJ1-2; CDR3 length: 13; clone size: many; CDR3 protein: CASSPGQGWGWAF; CDR3 DNA: TGCGCCAGCAGCCCGGGACAGGGGTGGGGCTGGGCCTTC
V gene: TRBV20-1; D gene: TRBD2; J gene: TRBJ2-7; CDR3 length: 14; clone size: few; CDR3 protein: CSAIGLASSYEQYF; CDR3 DNA: TGCAGTGCAATAGGACTAGCGAGCTCCTACGAGCAGTACTTC
V gene: TRBV19; D gene: .; J gene: TRBJ2-3; CDR3 length: 14; clone size: many; CDR3 protein: CASSIMGNTDTQYF; CDR3 DNA: TGTGCCAGTAGTATAATGGGGAACACAGATACGCAGTATTTT
V gene: TRBV7-2; D gene: TRBD1; J gene: TRBJ2-7; CDR3 length: 15; clone size: .; CDR3 protein: CASSLRDRVTYEQYF; CDR3 DNA: TGTGCCAGCAGCTTAAGGGACAGGGTCACCTACGAGCAGTACTTC
V gene: TRBV7-9; D gene: .; J gene: TRBJ2-7; CDR3 length: 14; clone size: .; CDR3 protein: CASSPDTSDYEQYF; CDR3 DNA: TGTGCCAGCAGCCCAGATACTAGTGACTACGAGCAGTACTTC
V gene: TRBV12-3/TRBV12-4; D gene: .; J gene: TRBJ1-3; CDR3 length: 10; clone size: .; CDR3 protein: CASQGYTIYF; CDR3 DNA: TGTGCCAGCCAGGGGTACACCATATATTTT
V gene: TRBV25-1; D gene: .; J gene: TRBJ1-3; CDR3 length: 13; clone size: few; CDR3 protein: CASSSEGGNTIYF; CDR3 DNA: TGTGCCAGCAGTTCGGAGGGGGGTAACACCATATATTTT
V gene: TRBV7-6; D gene: .; J gene: TRBJ2-1; CDR3 length: 13; clone size: .; CDR3 protein: CASSLSQRNEQFF; CDR3 DNA: TGTGCCAGCAGCTTGAGTCAGCGTAATGAGCAGTTCTTC
V gene: TRBV12-3/TRBV12-4; D gene: .; J gene: TRBJ2-7; CDR3 length: 12; clone size: few; CDR3 protein: CASSSLGHEQYF; CDR3 DNA: TGTGCCAGCAGTTCGCTGGGACACGAGCAGTACTTC
V gene: TRBV7-6; D gene: .; J gene: TRBJ1-5; CDR3 length: 15; clone size: many; CDR3 protein: CASSATGSRNQPQHF; CDR3 DNA: TGTGCCAGCAGCGCTACAGGGTCTCGCAATCAGCCCCAGCATTTT
V gene: TRBV7-2; D gene: TRBD2; J gene: TRBJ2-7; CDR3 length: 15; clone size: .; CDR3 protein: CASSPGGGWTVEQYF; CDR3 DNA: TGTGCCAGCAGCCCCGGGGGGGGGTGGACAGTCGAGCAGTACTTC
V gene: TRBV5-5; D gene: TRBD1; J gene: TRBJ1-2; CDR3 length: 14; clone size: few; CDR3 protein: CASSLTGADYGYTF; CDR3 DNA: TGTGCCAGCAGCTTGACAGGGGCGGACTATGGCTACACCTTC
V gene: TRBV7-9; D gene: TRBD1; J gene: TRBJ1-4; CDR3 length: 14; clone size: many; CDR3 protein: CASSFTQGGEKLFF; CDR3 DNA: TGTGCCAGCAGCTTCACACAGGGGGGTGAAAAACTGTTTTTT
V gene: TRBV7-9; D gene: TRBD2; J gene: TRBJ2-3; CDR3 length: 18; clone size: .; CDR3 protein: CASGPRWNSGRETDTQYF; CDR3 DNA: TGTGCCAGCGGACCCCGATGGAATAGCGGGAGGGAAACAGATACGCAGTATTTT
V gene: TRBV19; D gene: .; J gene: TRBJ1-1; CDR3 length: 14; clone size: .; CDR3 protein: CASSILDGSTEAFF; CDR3 DNA: TGTGCCAGTAGTATCCTCGACGGGAGCACTGAAGCTTTCTTT
V gene: TRBV7-9; D gene: TRBD1; J gene: TRBJ1-1; CDR3 length: 13; clone size: many; CDR3 protein: CASSPGGITGAFF; CDR3 DNA: TGTGCCAGCAGCCCAGGGGGTATAACGGGAGCTTTCTTT
V gene: TRBV23-1; D gene: .; J gene: TRBJ1-5; CDR3 length: 16; clone size: .; CDR3 protein: CASSQLLTASNQPQHF; CDR3 DNA: TGCGCCAGCAGTCAATTGTTGACGGCTAGCAATCAGCCCCAGCATTTT
V gene: TRBV4-1; D gene: TRBD1; J gene: TRBJ1-4; CDR3 length: 15; clone size: .; CDR3 protein: CASSQEAGGNEKLFF; CDR3 DNA: TGCGCCAGCAGCCAAGAGGCAGGGGGGAATGAAAAACTGTTTTTT
V gene: TRBV13; D gene: .; J gene: TRBJ2-3; CDR3 length: 14; clone size: .; CDR3 protein: CARRPFLSSDTQYF; CDR3 DNA: TGTGCCCGCCGCCCCTTCCTATCATCAGATACGCAGTATTTT
V gene: TRBV4-1; D gene: .; J gene: TRBJ1-2; CDR3 length: 14; clone size: .; CDR3 protein: CASSQVRGSYGYTF; CDR3 DNA: TGCGCCAGCAGCCAAGTGCGGGGAAGCTATGGCTACACCTTC
V gene: TRBV24-1; D gene: .; J gene: TRBJ1-1; CDR3 length: 13; clone size: .; CDR3 protein: CATRETGGTEAFF; CDR3 DNA: TGTGCCACCAGAGAAACGGGCGGCACTGAAGCTTTCTTT
V gene: TRBV4-1; D gene: .; J gene: TRBJ2-3; CDR3 length: 14; clone size: few; CDR3 protein: CASRQVWGTDTQYF; CDR3 DNA: TGCGCCAGCAGACAGGTTTGGGGCACAGATACGCAGTATTTT
V gene: TRBV7-6; D gene: .; J gene: TRBJ2-7; CDR3 length: 16; clone size: .; CDR3 protein: CASSLGTGSATGEQYF; CDR3 DNA: TGTGCCAGCAGCTTAGGCACAGGGTCGGCTACGGGGGAGCAGTACTTC
V gene: TRBV7-9; D gene: .; J gene: TRBJ2-2; CDR3 length: 16; clone size: many; CDR3 protein: CASSPAFGAKTGELFF; CDR3 DNA: TGTGCCAGCAGCCCAGCCTTCGGAGCGAAGACCGGGGAGCTGTTTTTT
V gene: TRBV7-2; D gene: TRBD2; J gene: TRBJ2-3; CDR3 length: 16; clone size: many; CDR3 protein: CASSAWTSGYTDTQYF; CDR3 DNA: TGTGCCAGCAGCGCCTGGACTAGCGGATACACAGATACGCAGTATTTT
V gene: TRBV4-1; D gene: .; J gene: TRBJ2-3; CDR3 length: 18; clone size: few; CDR3 protein: CASSQFAAGTSSTDTQYF; CDR3 DNA: TGCGCCAGCAGCCAATTTGCGGCCGGGACAAGCAGCACAGATACGCAGTATTTT
V gene: TRBV15; D gene: TRBD2; J gene: TRBJ2-3; CDR3 length: 19; clone size: few; CDR3 protein: CATSTTRLAGQVGTDTQYF; CDR3 DNA: TGTGCCACCAGCACTACCCGACTAGCGGGCCAAGTTGGGACAGATACGCAGTATTTT
V gene: TRBV19; D gene: .; J gene: TRBJ1-4; CDR3 length: 14; clone size: .; CDR3 protein: CASNPDSTNEKLFF; CDR3 DNA: TGTGCCAGTAATCCAGACTCAACTAATGAAAAACTGTTTTTT
V gene: TRBV5-1; D gene: .; J gene: TRBJ2-3; CDR3 length: 17; clone size: few; CDR3 protein: CASSLGRRDKSTDTQYF; CDR3 DNA: TGCGCCAGCAGCTTGGGGCGCCGGGACAAAAGCACAGATACGCAGTATTTT
V gene: TRBV5-1; D gene: TRBD2; J gene: TRBJ2-3; CDR3 length: 17; clone size: many; CDR3 protein: CASSSSERGEITDTQYF; CDR3 DNA: TGCGCCAGCAGCTCGTCCGAGCGGGGGGAGATCACAGATACGCAGTATTTT
V gene: TRBV7-9; D gene: .; J gene: TRBJ1-1; CDR3 length: 15; clone size: many; CDR3 protein: CASSLGRGMNTEAFF; CDR3 DNA: TGTGCCAGCAGCTTAGGCCGGGGGATGAACACTGAAGCTTTCTTT
V gene: TRBV20-1; D gene: .; J gene: TRBJ1-3; CDR3 length: 13; clone size: many; CDR3 protein: CSAREPGPNTIYF; CDR3 DNA: TGCAGTGCTAGAGAACCGGGACCTAACACCATATATTTT
V gene: TRBV5-4; D gene: .; J gene: TRBJ2-3; CDR3 length: 13; clone size: many; CDR3 protein: CASRGFGTDTQYF; CDR3 DNA: TGTGCCAGCAGGGGTTTTGGAACAGATACGCAGTATTTT
V gene: TRBV7-6; D gene: .; J gene: TRBJ2-7; CDR3 length: 14; clone size: few; CDR3 protein: CASSLGRANYEQYF; CDR3 DNA: TGTGCCAGCAGCTTAGGCCGGGCGAACTACGAGCAGTACTTC
V gene: TRBV7-2; D gene: TRBD1; J gene: TRBJ2-7; CDR3 length: 14; clone size: many; CDR3 protein: CASSFDRGVYEQYF; CDR3 DNA: TGTGCCAGCAGCTTCGACAGGGGAGTCTACGAGCAGTACTTC
V gene: TRBV7-2; D gene: .; J gene: TRBJ2-1; CDR3 length: 16; clone size: few; CDR3 protein: CASSSPRVGQYNEQFF; CDR3 DNA: TGTGCCAGCAGCTCCCCCCGGGTGGGGCAGTACAATGAGCAGTTCTTC
V gene: TRBV5-6; D gene: .; J gene: TRBJ2-3; CDR3 length: 15; clone size: many; CDR3 protein: CASSLGYRRIDTQYF; CDR3 DNA: TGTGCCAGCAGCTTGGGCTACCGGAGGATCGATACGCAGTATTTT
V gene: TRBV4-3; D gene: .; J gene: TRBJ2-5; CDR3 length: 15; clone size: few; CDR3 protein: CASSQGAISGETQYF; CDR3 DNA: TGCGCCAGCAGCCAAGGTGCGATTAGCGGTGAGACCCAGTACTTC
V gene: TRBV20-1; D gene: .; J gene: TRBJ2-1; CDR3 length: 13; clone size: .; CDR3 protein: CSARDGVGNEQFF; CDR3 DNA: TGCAGTGCTAGAGATGGGGTGGGCAATGAGCAGTTCTTC
V gene: TRBV6-5; D gene: .; J gene: TRBJ1-2; CDR3 length: 12; clone size: few; CDR3 protein: CASSYDYHRYTF; CDR3 DNA: TGTGCCAGCAGTTACGACTACCACCGCTACACCTTC
V gene: TRBV11-2; D gene: .; J gene: TRBJ1-1; CDR3 length: 15; clone size: .; CDR3 protein: CASSSRPARSAEAFF; CDR3 DNA: TGTGCCAGCAGCTCCCGGCCGGCCAGGTCTGCTGAAGCTTTCTTT
V gene: TRBV7-9; D gene: .; J gene: TRBJ1-4; CDR3 length: 14; clone size: few; CDR3 protein: CASRRGPGNEKLYF; CDR3 DNA: TGTGCCAGCAGAAGGGGTCCCGGGAATGAAAAACTGTATTTT
V gene: TRBV6-1; D gene: .; J gene: TRBJ1-5; CDR3 length: 11; clone size: many; CDR3 protein: CASSGMQPQHF; CDR3 DNA: TGTGCCAGCAGTGGGATGCAGCCCCAGCATTTT
V gene: TRBV9; D gene: TRBD1; J gene: TRBJ2-7; CDR3 length: 15; clone size: .; CDR3 protein: CASSVGTGSAYEQYF; CDR3 DNA: TGTGCCAGCAGCGTTGGGACAGGGTCCGCCTACGAGCAGTACTTC
V gene: TRBV5-5; D gene: .; J gene: TRBJ1-1; CDR3 length: 17; clone size: .; CDR3 protein: CASSPDRIGIMNTEAFF; CDR3 DNA: TGTGCCAGCAGCCCCGACAGGATTGGGATAATGAACACTGAAGCTTTCTTT
V gene: TRBV28; D gene: .; J gene: TRBJ1-2; CDR3 length: 15; clone size: .; CDR3 protein: CASSGASLLIYGYTF; CDR3 DNA: TGTGCCAGCAGTGGTGCCTCCCTTCTAATCTATGGCTACACCTTC
V gene: TRBV4-2; D gene: .; J gene: TRBJ2-7; CDR3 length: 16; clone size: few; CDR3 protein: CASSQDAVGSYYEQYF; CDR3 DNA: TGTGCCAGCAGCCAAGATGCGGTTGGATCTTACTACGAGCAGTACTTC
V gene: TRBV7-9; D gene: .; J gene: TRBJ2-7; CDR3 length: 13; clone size: .; CDR3 protein: CASSPRQPYEQYF; CDR3 DNA: TGTGCCAGCAGCCCTCGACAGCCCTACGAGCAGTACTTC
V gene: TRBV27; D gene: TRBD2; J gene: TRBJ2-7; CDR3 length: 18; clone size: few; CDR3 protein: CASSLSGGLAGTFYEQYF; CDR3 DNA: TGTGCCAGCAGTTTATCAGGTGGACTAGCGGGTACTTTCTACGAGCAGTACTTC
V gene: TRBV19; D gene: TRBD2; J gene: TRBJ2-1; CDR3 length: 18; clone size: .; CDR3 protein: CASTRRLAGGSSYNEQFF; CDR3 DNA: TGTGCCAGTACCAGGAGACTAGCGGGAGGCAGCTCCTACAATGAGCAGTTCTTC
V gene: TRBV29-1; D gene: TRBD1; J gene: TRBJ2-3; CDR3 length: 15; clone size: many; CDR3 protein: CSVPGTGSLTDTQYF; CDR3 DNA: TGCAGCGTTCCCGGGACAGGGTCCCTAACAGATACGCAGTATTTT
V gene: TRBV9; D gene: TRBD2; J gene: TRBJ2-7; CDR3 length: 14; clone size: .; CDR3 protein: CASSVDRDYRKQYF; CDR3 DNA: TGTGCCAGCAGCGTAGATAGGGACTACCGCAAGCAGTACTTC